The 13 T cell receptor beta chains given below trace back to one sample, sequenced in a study of OX40 agonist ivuxolimab in advanced cancers. TCRdb keeps only in-frame clones here, not all; method: immunoSEQ multiplex PCR. Of 57,000 or so clones detected, about nine tenths appear once; the ten largest clones hold approximately 20%. Sequenced here: CD4+ or CD8+ T cells sorted from blood, sampled in a trial of the OX40 agonist ivuxolimab. The source of these receptors is an adult with an advanced solid tumor such as melanoma, head and neck, liver or kidney cancer.

The rearrangement joins TRBV7-3 to TRBJ2-6, with a possible D match to TRBD2 (6 bases). CDR1 and CDR2 from the germline V gene are SGHTA and FQGTGA. CDR3 size: 15 residues. The V end was cut by 6 bases, the J end by 0 bases, with 9 bases between. This CDR3 reads CASSSGGSGANVLTF. The CDR3 DNA is TGTGCCAGCAGTTCCGGGGGCTCTGGGGCCAACGTCCTGACTTTC.

CDR3 protein: CASHSPVNTEAFF. The CDR3 bases are TGTGCCAGCCATTCCCCGGTGAACACTGAAGCTTTCTTT. The rearrangement links TRBV7-9 to TRBJ1-1; D remains unclear. Trimming took 8 bases from V and 0 from J, leaving 10 bases between them. Germline V gives CDR1 SEHNR, CDR2 FQNEAQ (reference sequence). CDR3 length: 13 residues.

The chain is built from TRBV7-9 and TRBJ2-7; no clear D. CDR1 is SEHNR, CDR2 FQNEAQ, per germline (reference sequence). The CDR3 contains 12 residues. Trimming left V 4 bases short and J 3 bases short, with 7 bases between. Here the CDR3 DNA reads TGTGCCAGCAGCTCCGTACACTACGAGCAGTACTTC. This gives the protein CASSSVHYEQYF.

The gene calls are TRBV27 and TRBJ2-5, with 7 bases matching TRBD1. Trimming took 8 bases from V and 0 from J; bases not matched to a gene: 6. This CDR3 spans 14 amino acids. Germline CDR1 and CDR2: MNHEY and SMNVEV (reference sequence). The CDR3 bases are TGTGCCAGCCGGGAACAGGGGTACCAAGAGACCCAGTACTTC. Its translation: CASREQGYQETQYF.

The V and J genes are TRBV6-6 and TRBJ2-1; the D is unclear. The CDR3 extends over 14 amino acids. V lost 7 bases, J lost 0 bases, and 10 bases lay in between. Germline values: CDR1 MNHNY, CDR2 SVGAGI (reference sequence). Here the CDR3 DNA reads TGTGCCAGCACCAGAGGTAGCTCCTACAATGAGCAGTTCTTC. Translated, it gives CASTRGSSYNEQFF.

V and J are TRBV19 and TRBJ2-1; no firm D call. Germline CDR1 LNHDA, CDR2 SQIVND (reference sequence). V was clipped by 5 bases and J by 10 bases, with 9 bases between them. This CDR3 region has 11 residues. The CDR3 sequence: CASSFRREQFF. The DNA of the CDR3 is TGTGCCAGTAGTTTTCGACGGGAGCAGTTCTTC.

The chain carries TRBV27 and TRBJ1-5; D unclear. V lost 3 bases to trimming and J lost 6 bases, with 9 bases between them. The CDR3 is 13 residues long. Germline CDR1 MNHEY, CDR2 SMNVEV (reference sequence). The CDR3 sequence: CASSLSVAQPQHF. CDR3 coding DNA: TGTGCCAGCAGTTTGTCGGTAGCTCAGCCCCAGCATTTT.

The V and J genes are TRBV6-6 and TRBJ2-3, with a tentative D call TRBD1 (5 bases). Germline CDR1 reads MNHNY; CDR2 reads SVGAGI (reference sequence). The CDR3 covers 16 residues. Trimming removed 2 bases at V and 2 bases at J, with 14 bases between. Here the CDR3 reads CASSYTDRSYTDTQYF. As DNA, the CDR3 is TGTGCCAGCAGTTACACAGACAGATCCTACACAGATACGCAGTATTTT.

The chain uses TRBV7-9 and TRBJ1-4; 10 bases are shared with TRBD1. This CDR3 is built from 14 residues. V lost 5 bases and J lost 7; bases outside the gene matches: 4. Germline CDR1 reads SEHNR; CDR2 reads FQNEAQ (reference sequence). This CDR3 is CASSETGGSEKLFF. CDR3 DNA sequence: TGTGCCAGCAGCGAGACAGGGGGCTCTGAAAAACTGTTTTTT.

This chain joins TRBV9 and TRBJ2-1; D perhaps matches TRBD2 (6 bases). The CDR3 is 16 residues long. V was clipped by 4 bases and J by 1 base, with 15 bases between them. In germline, CDR1 is SGDLS, CDR2 YYNGEE. CDR3 protein: CASSLSGTPSYNEQFF. CDR3 DNA sequence: TGTGCCAGCAGCCTCTCCGGGACTCCGTCCTACAATGAGCAGTTCTTC.

The chain carries TRBV5-1 and TRBJ1-1, with D unresolved. Deletions cut 0 bases from V and 1 base from J, with 7 bases between. Germline CDR1 and CDR2: SGHRS and YFSETQ. This CDR3 spans 14 amino acids. CDR3 loop: CASSLVSSNTEAFF. In nucleotides, the CDR3 is TGCGCCAGCAGCTTGGTAAGCTCGAACACTGAAGCTTTCTTT.

This clone was seen only a few times. The DNA of the CDR3 is TGTGCCAGCAGTTGGACAGGGAACACTGAAGCTTTCTTT. This translates into CASSWTGNTEAFF. The genes are TRBV27 and TRBJ1-1; 7 bases match TRBD1. Germline CDR1 reads MNHEY; CDR2 reads SMNVEV (reference sequence). CDR3 size: 13 residues. The junction had 0 bases not matched to a gene; V was cut back by 4 bases and J by 1 base.

Only one count was recorded for this clone. This chain links TRBV4-3 with TRBJ1-1, with D uncertain. The CDR3 runs 15 residues. Germline V gives CDR1 LGHNA, CDR2 YSLEER. V was cut by 2 bases and J by 1 base, with 11 bases left in between. Here the CDR3 DNA reads TGCGCCAGCAGCCAATACGTGGGCCCGAACACTGAAGCTTTCTTT. Its protein product is CASSQYVGPNTEAFF.